Listed here are 32 T cell receptor beta chains from one sample, sequenced in a study of CD8 T cells in ankylosing spondylitis. TCRdb passed the 5' RACE reads through MiXCR, listing each CDR3 protein once. The profile shows 300,000 to 400,000 distinct CDR3 sequences, approximately 10% of them singletons. The sample comprised blood, either unsorted or a sorted T cell fraction (not recorded which). Receptors were obtained from a female donor with ankylosing spondylitis or in good health (not recorded which).

The V and J genes are TRBV5-1 and TRBJ2-2; 8 bases match TRBD1. Germline CDR1 and CDR2: SGHRS and YFSETQ. The CDR3 length is 16 residues. The junction had 6 bases not matched to a gene; V was cut back by 3 bases and J by 2 bases. CDR3 sequence (DNA): TGCGCCAGCAGCTCCAGGACAGGGAGCAACACCGGGGAGCTGTTTTTT. Amino acids: CASSSRTGSNTGELFF.

This clonotype was seen many times. The rearrangement links TRBV5-1 to TRBJ2-3, with a tentative D call TRBD1 (5 bases). The V gene's germline CDR1 is SGHRS and CDR2 YFSETQ. This CDR3 has 14 amino acids. Trimming removed 2 bases from V and 5 bases from J, with 12 bases in between. CDR3 sequence (DNA): TGCGCCAGCAGCTTTTTCAGGGCTGGAGATACGCAGTATTTT. Translation: CASSFFRAGDTQYF.

This clonotype came up many times. V and J are TRBV27 and TRBJ1-5; the D is unclear. Germline V gene data show CDR1 as MNHEY and CDR2 as SMNVEV (reference sequence). The CDR3 is made up of 16 amino acids. With 2 bases removed from V and 4 bases from J, the gap between germline ends came to 15 bases. CDR3 bases: TGTGCCAGCAGTTTAGTGGGAGGGCTGAGGAATCAGCCCCAGCATTTT. This codes for CASSLVGGLRNQPQHF.

This clonotype came up many times. The V call is TRBV5-1, the J call TRBJ2-1; D unclear. V was shortened by 1 base and J by 10 bases, with 6 bases between the two germline ends. CDR3 length equals 11 residues. Germline lookup yields CDR1 SGHRS and CDR2 YFSETQ. The CDR3 nucleotides read TGCGCCAGCAGCTTGTTCGGAGAGCAGTTCTTC. This sequence encodes CASSLFGEQFF.

The chain is built from TRBV29-1 and TRBJ2-7; D may be TRBD2 (6 bases). Trimming took off 7 bases at V and 4 bases at J, with 17 bases between the two ends. Germline CDR1 and CDR2: SQVTM and ANQGSEA. This CDR3 has 13 residues. The CDR3, as DNA: TGCAGCGCCGCAGAGTGGGGGGTTTACGAGCAGTACTTC. This encodes CSAAEWGVYEQYF.

This clonotype was recorded at least ten times. V is TRBV19 and J is TRBJ2-3; 7 bases are a match to TRBD2. J was trimmed by 2 bases and V by 8 bases; bases with no gene match: 4. Germline CDR1 is LNHDA and CDR2 is SQIVND (reference sequence). CDR3 length equals 13 residues. The DNA for the CDR3 is TGTGCCAGTGAAGCGGGACCCACAGATACGCAGTATTTT. Translated, it gives CASEAGPTDTQYF.

This clonotype has a handful of counts. The gene calls are TRBV7-9 and TRBJ2-5, with a possible D match to TRBD2 (5 bases). Deletions cut 2 bases from V and 2 bases from J, with 12 bases between. Germline lookup yields CDR1 SEHNR and CDR2 FQNEAQ (reference sequence). CDR3 size: 15 residues. Here the CDR3 DNA reads TGTGCCAGCAGCTTAACTAGAACGAGGCAAGAGACCCAGTACTTC. Translated: CASSLTRTRQETQYF. Looking up the rest from reference TRBV7-9 and TRBJ2-5 gives the full variable domain: DTGVSQNPRHKITKRGQNVTFRCDPISEHNRLYWYRQTLGQGPEFLTYFQNEAQLEKSRLLSDRFSAERPKGSFSTLEIQRTEQGDSAMYLCASSLTRTRQETQYFGPGTRLLVL.

This clonotype was detected many times. This sequence joins TRBV27 and TRBJ2-3, with a possible D match to TRBD2 (6 bases). V was shortened by 3 bases and J by 5 bases, with 15 bases between the two germline ends. The CDR3 is 15 residues long. The germline gives CDR1 MNHEY, CDR2 SMNVEV (reference sequence). As DNA, the CDR3 is TGTGCCAGCAGTTTCTCGGCTAGCGCGTTAGATACGCAGTATTTT. Amino acids: CASSFSASALDTQYF.

This clonotype was detected many times. J is TRBJ1-5 and V is TRBV6-2 or TRBV6-3; D remains unclear. Germline CDR1 and CDR2: MNHEY and SVGEGT. V lost 6 bases, J lost 3 bases, and 9 bases lay in between. The CDR3 spans 13 residues. The CDR3 spells CASSPHYNQPQHF. Written as DNA, the CDR3 is TGTGCCAGCAGCCCCCATTACAATCAGCCCCAGCATTTT.

This clonotype has ten or more counts. The chain couples TRBV3-1 to TRBJ2-2, with 7 bases that match TRBD2. After removal of 3 bases from V and 6 bases from J, the junction contained 10 bases not matched to a gene. CDR1 LGHDT and CDR2 YNNKEL come from the germline V gene (reference sequence). The CDR3 contains 16 residues. The CDR3 DNA reads as TGTGCCAGCAGCCATGCCCGACTAGCTAGGGCCGGGGAGCTGTTTTTT. Amino acids: CASSHARLARAGELFF. The full variable domain, its missing parts supplied by reference TRBV3-1 and TRBJ2-2, is DTAVSQTPKYLVTQMGNDKSIKCEQNLGHDTMYWYKQDSKKFLKIMFSYNNKELIINETVPNRFSPKSPDKAHLNLHINSLELGDSAVYFCASSHARLARAGELFFGEGSRLTVL.

This clonotype has at least ten counts. V gene TRBV19 combines with J gene TRBJ1-2, with D possibly TRBD1 on 5 matching bases. The germline V gene encodes CDR1 LNHDA and CDR2 SQIVND (reference sequence). This CDR3 contains 14 residues. V shed 0 bases and J shed 7 bases, with 12 bases lying between them. The CDR3 coding sequence is TGTGCCAGTAGTATAGATCGTGGGGACTCTGGCTACACCTTC. This gives the protein CASSIDRGDSGYTF.

The chain uses TRBV4-2 and TRBJ2-5; the match to TRBD2 covers 8 bases. Trimming at V came to 0 bases and at J to 5 bases, leaving 2 bases not matched to a gene. CDR1 and CDR2 from the germline V gene are LGHNA and YNFKEQ. The CDR3 contains 14 residues. The CDR3 protein is CASSQDSGTETQYF. The CDR3 DNA follows: TGTGCCAGCAGCCAAGATAGCGGGACGGAGACCCAGTACTTC.

To note about this clonotype: A single base separates this from a much larger clone, so it may be a read error. This chain joins TRBV4-1 and TRBJ1-2, with a tentative D call TRBD1 (5 bases). The V gene lost 3 bases and the J gene lost 12 bases, with 20 bases spanning the gap. The length of the CDR3 is 14 residues. Germline V CDR1 and CDR2: MGHRA, YSYEKL. The CDR3 protein is CASSHGGQGRGDTF. Written as DNA, the CDR3 is TGCGCCAGCAGCCACGGCGGGCAGGGTCGCGGCGACACCTTC.

On this clonotype itself: This may be a read error, as it is one base from a much larger clone. The rearrangement links TRBV28 to TRBJ2-1; D remains unclear. There are 14 residues in the CDR3. From germline, CDR1 is MDHEN and CDR2 SYDVKM. CDR3 protein: CASSPLNFYNELFF. The DNA for the CDR3 is TGTGCCAGCAGTCCCCTTAACTTTTACAATGAGCTGTTCTTC.

This clonotype came up a few times. V and J are TRBV10-3 and TRBJ2-5; D gene uncertain. The V end lost 2 bases, the J end lost 5 bases, and 15 bases lay between the germline ends. The V gene's germline CDR1 is ENHRY and CDR2 SYGVKD. This CDR3 contains 15 residues. The chain's CDR3 is CAISEVQSTGETQYF. CDR3 DNA: TGTGCCATCAGTGAGGTACAGAGTACCGGGGAGACCCAGTACTTC.

This clonotype showed up just a few times. The chain links TRBV20-1 to TRBJ2-2, with TRBD2 matching over 10 bases. The V segment lost 6 bases and the J segment 4 bases; nucleotides outside the gene matches: 8. The CDR3 is made up of 15 amino acids. CDR1 is DFQATT and CDR2 is SNEGSKA in the germline V gene (reference sequence). CDR3 coding DNA: TGCAGTGCAGTTGATAGCGGGGGGCCCACCGGGGAGCTGTTTTTT. This codes for CSAVDSGGPTGELFF.

This clonotype was counted ten times or more. The chain has TRBV20-1 and TRBJ2-1; TRBD2 matches 11 bases. The V gene end was trimmed by 6 bases and the J gene end by 7 bases; junction bases not matched to a gene: 11. The CDR3 totals 15 residues. Germline V CDR1 and CDR2: DFQATT, SNEGSKA (reference sequence). The CDR3 reads CSAYPLAGAGNEQFF. CDR3 coding DNA: TGCAGTGCCTATCCACTAGCGGGAGCGGGTAATGAGCAGTTCTTC.

V gene TRBV5-6 combines with J gene TRBJ2-3, with TRBD2 identical over 12 bases. Germline V gene sequence: CDR1 SGHDT, CDR2 YYEEEE. V shed 4 bases, J shed 2 bases, and the junction held 14 bases outside the gene matches. CDR3 length equals 19 residues. The CDR3 nucleotides read TGTGCCAGCAGCCCACAGACTAGCGGGAGAGGTAGGCACACAGATACGCAGTATTTT. Protein product: CASSPQTSGRGRHTDTQYF. The full variable domain, with the rest looked up from reference TRBV5-6 and TRBJ2-3, is DAGVTQSPTHLIKTRGQQVTLRCSPKSGHDTVSWYQQALGQGPQFIFQYYEEEERQRGNFPDRFSGHQFPNYSSELNVNALLLGDSALYLCASSPQTSGRGRHTDTQYFGPGTRLTVL.

CDR3 nucleotides: TGCGCCAGCAGCCAACCTACAGGGGGGGGGGAAAAACTGTTTTTT. It is translated as CASSQPTGGGEKLFF. This rearrangement joins TRBV4-3 to TRBJ1-4, with TRBD1 matching over 8 bases. The germline V gene encodes CDR1 LGHNA and CDR2 YSLEER. The trim removed 2 bases at V and 8 bases at J, leaving 7 bases unmatched. The CDR3 is 15 amino acids.

This clonotype was observed many times. The chain uses TRBV5-1 and TRBJ1-2, with 9 bases that match TRBD1. The germline V gene encodes CDR1 SGHRS and CDR2 YFSETQ. The CDR3 is made up of 13 amino acids. V dropped 6 bases and J dropped 8; count of bases not matched to a gene: 8. The CDR3 nucleotides are TGCGCCAGCAACCTCGGACAGGGGACGGGCTACACCTTC. Its translation: CASNLGQGTGYTF.

The rearrangement joins TRBV27 to TRBJ2-1, with 8 bases matching TRBD2. V lost 9 bases, J lost 1 base, and 23 bases stayed unmatched. Germline V gene data show CDR1 as MNHEY and CDR2 as SMNVEV (reference sequence). This CDR3 comprises 20 residues. The CDR3 region has the DNA TGTGCCAGACCCCGTTTCGTCCCGAGCGGGAGAGCTTTATCCTACAATGAGCAGTTCTTC. Translation: CARPRFVPSGRALSYNEQFF.

DNA of the CDR3: TGTGCCAGCAGCCAACCGTCACAGGGGACCTATGGCTACACCTTC. Translating gives CASSQPSQGTYGYTF. The chain carries TRBV7-2 and TRBJ1-2; TRBD1 aligns across 7 bases. CDR3 length: 15 amino acids. V dropped 5 bases and J dropped 4; count of bases not matched to a gene: 10. CDR1 SGHTA and CDR2 FQGNSA come from the germline V gene.

This clonotype was counted many times. This rearrangement joins TRBV5-1 to TRBJ1-4; D gene uncertain. Germline V lookup: CDR1 SGHRS, CDR2 YFSETQ. The CDR3 contains 13 residues. Trimming pared 6 bases from V and 3 bases from J, leaving 9 bases between. This CDR3 reads CASTPGANEKLFF. The CDR3 coding sequence is TGCGCCAGCACCCCGGGCGCTAATGAAAAACTGTTTTTT.

A remark on this clonotype: Germline is not matched at one junction end, which may reflect a read error. The chain couples TRBV20-1 to TRBJ2-2, with TRBD2 identical over 7 bases. Germline V lookup: CDR1 DFQATT, CDR2 SNEGSKA (reference sequence). This CDR3 contains 17 residues. CDR3 residues: CSARDLREPWNTGELSF. In DNA form, the CDR3 reads TGCAGTGCTAGAGATTTGCGGGAGCCGTGGAACACCGGGGAGCTGTCTTTT.

The table lists this clonotype with many counts. CDR3: CASSLGRHANSPLHF. CDR3 in DNA: TGTGCCAGCAGTTTGGGCAGACACGCGAATTCACCCCTCCACTTT. V gene TRBV28 combines with J gene TRBJ1-6; D ambiguous. V lost 3 bases to trimming and J lost 7 bases, with 13 bases between them. Germline CDR1 is MDHEN and CDR2 is SYDVKM. The CDR3 totals 15 residues. Full variable domain (rest looked up from reference TRBV28 and TRBJ1-6): DVKVTQSSRYLVKRTGEKVFLECVQDMDHENMFWYRQDPGLGLRLIYFSYDVKMKEKGDIPEGYSVSREKKERFSLILESASTNQTSMYLCASSLGRHANSPLHFGNGTRLTVT.

In its sample, this clonotype was seen many times. The chain carries TRBV20-1 and TRBJ1-1; 7 bases match TRBD1. The CDR3 runs 11 residues. CDR1 DFQATT and CDR2 SNEGSKA come from the germline V gene (reference sequence). With 7 bases clipped from V and 8 bases from J, the junction kept 7 bases outside the gene matches. CDR3 nucleotide sequence: TGCAGTGAGGCCAGGGGGACAGAAGCTTTCTTT. Translating gives CSEARGTEAFF.

This clonotype was counted ten times or more. V gene TRBV7-9 combines with J gene TRBJ2-2; weak D call: TRBD1 (6 bases). With 2 bases removed from V and 1 base from J, the gap between germline ends came to 14 bases. This CDR3 region has 17 residues. Germline V gene data show CDR1 as SEHNR and CDR2 as FQNEAQ (reference sequence). CDR3 residues: CASSLRYREKNTGELFF. In DNA form, the CDR3 reads TGTGCCAGCAGCTTAAGGTACAGGGAGAAGAACACCGGGGAGCTGTTTTTT.

The chain uses TRBV6-2 or TRBV6-3 and TRBJ2-1; D possibly corresponds to TRBD2 (6 bases). The CDR3 extends over 16 amino acids. V lost 8 bases, J lost 4 bases, and 21 bases lay in between. CDR1 and CDR2 (germline): MNHEY, SVGEGT. The CDR3 spells CASPVRVRGEYNEQFF. CDR3 DNA sequence: TGTGCCAGCCCCGTGAGAGTGCGGGGAGAATACAATGAGCAGTTCTTC.

This clonotype was counted ten times or more. The V gene is TRBV28, the J gene TRBJ2-5; 10 bases are shared with TRBD2. The CDR3 runs to 14 residues. V was pared by 5 bases and J by 5 bases, with 5 bases of the junction left unmatched. The germline gives CDR1 MDHEN, CDR2 SYDVKM. CDR3: CASSPSGSSETQYF. CDR3 DNA: TGTGCCAGCAGTCCTAGCGGGAGTTCGGAGACCCAGTACTTC.

This clonotype was seen at least ten times. The chain has TRBV29-1 and TRBJ1-3, with D unresolved. Germline V gene sequence: CDR1 SQVTM, CDR2 ANQGSEA. With 3 bases removed from V and 0 bases from J, the gap between germline ends came to 18 bases. The CDR3 is 17 amino acids. The CDR3 reads CSVDLNRTEISGNTIYF. The CDR3 nucleotides are TGCAGCGTTGACCTGAATCGGACGGAAATCTCTGGAAACACCATATATTTT.

This clonotype showed up many times. The chain uses TRBV5-1 and TRBJ1-2; D may be TRBD1 (5 bases). The CDR3 covers 13 residues. The germline V gene has CDR1 SGHRS and CDR2 YFSETQ. Trimming shortened V by 5 bases and J by 2 bases, and 10 bases separated the two germline ends. In DNA form, the CDR3 reads TGCGCCAGCAGGCTGACAGTCAACTATGGCTACACCTTC. It specifies CASRLTVNYGYTF. The full variable domain, in which reference TRBV5-1 and TRBJ1-2 provide the parts outside the CDR3, is KAGVTQTPRYLIKTRGQQVTLSCSPISGHRSVSWYQQTPGQGLQFLFEYFSETQRNKGNFPGRFSGRQFSNSRSEMNVSTLELGDSALYLCASRLTVNYGYTFGSGTRLTVV.

In its sample, this clonotype was seen a few times. The CDR3 protein is CASSQSSSFPHEQFF. In nucleotides, the CDR3 is TGCGCCAGCAGCCAATCTAGCTCCTTCCCCCATGAGCAGTTCTTC. The J gene is TRBJ2-1, the V gene TRBV5-1; D is perhaps TRBD2 (5 bases). CDR1 and CDR2 from the germline V gene are SGHRS and YFSETQ. Trimming stripped 4 bases from V and 8 bases from J, with 19 bases between. There are 15 residues in the CDR3.